This T cell receptor (beta chain) originates from a study of blood T cells in healthy people across ages. At the level of the study: Roughly one uniquely barcoded beta molecule per two T cells was captured. Whole-study results and caveats: Changes in expanded clonotypes were possibly confounded, as the CMV status of donors was unknown.

About this clonotype itself: Its target is unknown.

Together with a sample-barcoded 5' primer, a J-beta primer mix was included in a second PCR lasting about 7 to 12 cycles. Each CDR3 protein is one row after TCRdb ran MiXCR on the 5' RACE reads. This sample has over a million distinct CDR3 sequences, with roughly 24% found just once. The CDR3 is made up of 19 amino acids. The trim removed 6 bases at V and 0 bases at J, leaving 9 bases unmatched. This same sample was also part of a study on T cells of mothers and their children.

The sequenced sample consisted of blood. The chain employs TRBV12-3 or TRBV12-4 and TRBJ2-6, with 12 bases matching TRBD1. This receptor was taken from a girl aged 2 to 10 in good health. CDR3 loop: CASRPGTGGPHSGANVLTF. The CDR3 DNA reads as TGTGCCAGCAGACCCGGGACAGGGGGCCCTCACTCTGGGGCCAACGTCCTGACTTTC.